A selection of T cell receptor beta chains follows, all from one sample in a study of blood T cell repertoires in COVID-19. Profiling relied on immunoSEQ multiplex PCR, and the TCRdb table lists in-frame clones only, not all of them. Among nearly 90,000 clones listed, about two thirds were seen once. The sequenced material came from peripheral blood. All receptors come from a woman older than 75 with acute or convalescent COVID-19. CDR3s include the opening cysteine and the closing phenylalanine or tryptophan. D genes are given only for firm matches. Some rows have no size entry. The others give once, few or many, or a class for an expanded clone.

>TRBJ1-1|TRBV7-2|NA|NA
TGTGCCAGCAGCCGTCGGACAATGAACACTGAAGCTTTCTTT
CASSRRTMNTEAFF
>TRBJ1-3|TRBV30|NA|NA
TGTGCGTTTAGCGTGAGCTCTGGAAACACCATATATTTT
CAFSVSSGNTIYF
>TRBJ1-5|TRBV7-2|NA|TRBD1
TGTGCCAGCAGCCGGACAGGGGAGGTCAATCAGCCCCAGCATTTT
CASSRTGEVNQPQHF
>TRBJ1-6|TRBV28|NA|TRBD1
TGTGCCAGCAGTAGACAGGGGGCTGTGGGTTCACCCCTCCACTTT
CASSRQGAVGSPLHF
>TRBJ2-2|TRBV6-4|NA|NA
TGTGCCAGCAGTGACTCCTTCACCGGGGAGCTGTTTTTT
CASSDSFTGELFF
>TRBJ2-7|TRBV15|NA|NA
TGTGCCACCAGCAGAGATTACAGGGCCTACGAGCAGTACTTC
CATSRDYRAYEQYF
>TRBJ1-5|TRBV6-5|NA|NA
TGTGCCAGCAGTTACAAAGGGAGTGAGCCCCAGCATTTT
CASSYKGSEPQHF
>TRBJ1-1|TRBV18|NA|TRBD1
TGTGCCAGCTCACGGGACAGCAACACTGAAGCTTTCTTT
CASSRDSNTEAFF
>TRBJ2-7|TRBV5-4|NA|NA
TGTGCCAGCAGCCCCGTCCCAGACGAGCAGTACTTC
CASSPVPDEQYF
>TRBJ2-7|TRBV30|NA|NA
TGTGCATCGTACAGACTACAATCCTACGAGCAGTACTTC
CASYRLQSYEQYF
>TRBJ1-6|TRBV25-1|once|NA
TGTGCCAGCAGTGAGGTTGGCCGCGGGACTTCACCCCTCCACTTT
CASSEVGRGTSPLHF
>TRBJ2-7|TRBV5-1|NA|NA
TGCGCCAGCAGCTTGGTGATAGCTGGGTACGAGCAGTACTTC
CASSLVIAGYEQYF
>TRBJ2-7|TRBV3-1/TRBV3-2|NA|NA
TGTGCCAGCAGCCGCTCGGACGGGGTGGGGTTTTACGAGCAGTACTTC
CASSRSDGVGFYEQYF
>TRBJ2-1|TRBV3-1/TRBV3-2|many|NA
TGTGCCAGCAGCCAAGGGGGGGGCGAGCAGTTCTTC
CASSQGGGEQFF
>TRBJ2-5|TRBV30|few|NA
TGTGCCTGGAGTCTACAGGGTAGGGAGACCCAGTACTTC
CAWSLQGRETQYF
>TRBJ1-2|TRBV7-8|NA|NA
TGTGCCAGCAGCTTAAGCCGCACAGGGGGCTACACCTTC
CASSLSRTGGYTF
>TRBJ1-1|TRBV5-1|NA|TRBD1
TGCGCCAGCACCAGGGACAGGCCCCGGGACACTGAAGCTTTCTTT
CASTRDRPRDTEAFF
>TRBJ2-3|TRBV10-3|NA|TRBD2
TGTGCCATCAGCCCGGGGCGGGGGGCCAAGCCTAATACGCAGTATTTT
CAISPGRGAKPNTQYF
>TRBJ1-5|TRBV21-1|NA|NA
TGTGCCAGTCTCAGGCCCCATCAGCCCCAGCATTTT
CASLRPHQPQHF
>TRBJ1-2|TRBV5-5|once|NA
TGTGCCAGCAGCCCCTACGGATCCAGCGCTTACTATGGCTACACCTTC
CASSPYGSSAYYGYTF
>TRBJ1-1|TRBV7-8|NA|NA
TGTGCCAGCAGCTCAGGTGGAAGGTGGCAGGGAAACACTGAAGCTTTCTTT
CASSSGGRWQGNTEAFF
>TRBJ2-1|TRBV6-5|NA|TRBD2
TGTGCCAGCAGTTACGGTCGGGCTAGCGGGGGAAATGAGCAGTTCTTC
CASSYGRASGGNEQFF
>TRBJ1-2|TRBV27|NA|NA
TGTGCCAGCAGTTTATCTACGACAGTACCTAACTATGGCTACACCTTC
CASSLSTTVPNYGYTF
>TRBJ2-2|TRBV19|NA|TRBD2
TGTGCCAGTAGTATTAGAGTGCGGGGGGCGAGGGAGCTGTTTTTT
CASSIRVRGARELFF
>TRBJ1-5|TRBV18|NA|TRBD1
TGTGCCAGCTCAAAGGACAGGGGGCTTAATCAGCCCCAGCATTTT
CASSKDRGLNQPQHF
>TRBJ2-3|TRBV20-1|NA|NA
TGCAGTGCTAGTTTCGACTGGCGGTCTAGCACAGATACGCAGTATTTT
CSASFDWRSSTDTQYF
>TRBJ2-7|TRBV27|NA|TRBD1
TGTGCCAGCAGTTTATCCCAGTGGACAGGGAGCTACGAGCAGTACTTC
CASSLSQWTGSYEQYF
>TRBJ2-2|TRBV5-6|NA|NA
TGTGCCAGCAGCTTGGTCTGGCAGACCGGGGAGCTGTTTTTT
CASSLVWQTGELFF
>TRBJ1-2|TRBV7-2|NA|NA
TGTGCCAGCAGCCCTCGGGGAGGCTTATTTAACTATGGCTACACCTTC
CASSPRGGLFNYGYTF
>TRBJ1-3|TRBV5-5|many|NA
TGTGCCAGCAGCTTGGGCGCGGGGGCGGCTGGAAACACCATATATTTT
CASSLGAGAAGNTIYF
>TRBJ1-1|TRBV2|NA|NA
TGTGCCAGCAAAAGGGAGATCGAAGCTTTCTTT
CASKREIEAFF
>TRBJ2-1|TRBV12-3/TRBV12-4|many|TRBD2
TGTGCCAGTAGATTTGGGGAGGGGCAGTTCTTC
CASRFGEGQFF
>TRBJ2-3|TRBV9|NA|TRBD2
TGTGCCAGCAGTGCTAGCGGGGGGCTCAGCACAGATACGCAGTATTTT
CASSASGGLSTDTQYF
>TRBJ1-5|TRBV4-3|NA|NA
TGCGCCAGCAGCCAAGACAGGGTTCAGCCCCAGCATTTT
CASSQDRVQPQHF
>TRBJ2-1|TRBV19|once|TRBD1
TGTGCCAGTAGTATTGGACAGGGGGTTCGGAATGAGCAGTTCTTC
CASSIGQGVRNEQFF
>TRBJ1-1|TRBV6-6|NA|NA
TGTGCCAGCAGAAGCCTCAAGGCTAGGAACACTGAAGCTTTCTTT
CASRSLKARNTEAFF
>TRBJ1-2|TRBV6-5|NA|NA
TGTGCCAGCAGTTACTCGATGGTCGGCAGCCTCGGGGGCTACACCTTC
CASSYSMVGSLGGYTF
>TRBJ2-1|TRBV4-1|NA|NA
TGCGCCAGCAGCCTCAGGGCAGGGTTAGGGAATGAGCAGTTCTTC
CASSLRAGLGNEQFF
>TRBJ1-3|TRBV27|many|TRBD1
TGTGCCAGCAGTACAGGGGCCCTAGGAGGAAACACCATATATTTT
CASSTGALGGNTIYF
>TRBJ1-1|TRBV29-1|few|NA
TGCAGCGTTGAGAGGGAATGGGGGAACACTGAAGCTTTCTTT
CSVEREWGNTEAFF
>TRBJ2-3|TRBV19|NA|NA
TGTGCCAGTAGTATCCGCCCCTCCTCGAGGGCTAGCACAGATACGCAGTATTTT
CASSIRPSSRASTDTQYF
>TRBJ1-1|TRBV19|NA|TRBD1
TGTGCCAGTAGTATAGATCTCCCGACAGGGGAAGCTTTCTTT
CASSIDLPTGEAFF
>TRBJ2-5|TRBV7-2|NA|TRBD1
TGTGCCAGCAGCTTAGCGCTGGCAGGGGGCCAGGAGACCCAGTACTTC
CASSLALAGGQETQYF
>TRBJ1-1|TRBV27|few|TRBD1
TGTGCCAGCAGCTTACCGGGACAGGGGGCCTCTGAAGCTTTCTTT
CASSLPGQGASEAFF
>TRBJ1-4|TRBV7-8|NA|NA
TGTGCCAGCAGCTTCCGTAGGGTGGGGAGATTCGAAAAACTGTTTTTT
CASSFRRVGRFEKLFF